The TCR beta chain under discussion was sequenced for a study of control samples from healthy donors and cancer patients. Repertoires were generated with immunoSEQ multiplex PCR, while TCRdb's copy carries only in-frame clones and drops some. The table lists some 220,000 clones, about 93% of them singletons. Trimming cost V 5 bases and J 8 bases, with 22 bases left between them. The CDR3 spans 15 residues. In germline, CDR1 is SGHNT, CDR2 YYREEE (reference sequence). The receptor comes from a middle-aged man in good health. This chain links TRBV5-4 with TRBJ1-2; D gene ambiguous. The sample was blood. CDR3 amino acids: CASSHPSSLPLGYTF. For the CDR3, the DNA is TGTGCCAGCAGTCACCCCTCCAGTTTACCTCTCGGCTACACCTTC.